What follows are 12 T cell receptor beta chains derived from one specimen sequenced in a study of T cells in Graves' hyperthyroidism and ophthalmopathy. TCR beta CDR3 regions were amplified from RNA transcripts. A first-round RT-PCR of the TCR CDR3 used the HTBI primer set. TCRdb re-analysed the multiplex PCR reads in MiXCR, keeping a single row per CDR3 protein. The sample shows hundreds of thousands of distinct CDR3 sequences, about 45% of them seen only once. Sequences were obtained from peripheral blood or thyroid tissue (not recorded which). These receptors were obtained from an adult man with Graves' disease, either hyperthyroidism or ophthalmopathy (not recorded which).

This chain links TRBV9 with TRBJ2-7; tentatively, D is TRBD2 (6 bases). The germline V gene has CDR1 SGDLS and CDR2 YYNGEE. The CDR3 is made up of 14 amino acids. Trimming removed 3 bases from V and 6 bases from J, with 16 bases in between. The CDR3 loop reads CASSAAGGAGEQYF. DNA of the CDR3: TGTGCCAGCAGCGCTGCAGGAGGGGCGGGCGAGCAGTACTTC.

The chain is built from TRBV20-1 and TRBJ1-2; D not certain. V was shortened by 3 bases and J by 4 bases, with 15 bases between the two germline ends. This CDR3 region has 14 residues. Germline CDR1 and CDR2: DFQATT and SNEGSKA (reference sequence). The CDR3 loop is CSASGIRVSYGYTF. The CDR3, as DNA: TGCAGTGCTAGCGGGATTCGGGTTAGCTATGGCTACACCTTC.

This chain joins TRBV25-1 and TRBJ1-6, with 7 bases fitting TRBD1. The length of the CDR3 is 16 residues. Germline loops: CDR1 MGHDK, CDR2 SYGVNS. The junction had 12 bases not matched to a gene; V was cut back by 6 bases and J by 7 bases. CDR3 nucleotides: TGTGCCAGCAGCGTCCGGGGACAGATACTCAATTCACCCCTCCACTTT. This codes for CASSVRGQILNSPLHF.

This clonotype has a handful of counts. V usage is TRBV7-2 and J usage is TRBJ2-7; 10 positions match TRBD2. The CDR3 has 15 amino acids. The germline V gene encodes CDR1 SGHTA and CDR2 FQGNSA. With 4 bases clipped from V and 3 bases from J, the junction kept 6 bases outside the gene matches. In DNA form, the CDR3 reads TGTGCCAGCAGCTCAGGAGCGGGAGGGTACTACGAGCAGTACTTC. This sequence encodes CASSSGAGGYYEQYF.

V is TRBV25-1 and J is TRBJ1-2, with TRBD1 matching over 8 bases. The V gene end was trimmed by 6 bases and the J gene end by 2 bases; junction bases not matched to a gene: 8. CDR3 size: 15 residues. In germline, CDR1 is MGHDK, CDR2 SYGVNS. CDR3 amino acids: CASRSGTGYNYGYTF. The CDR3, as DNA: TGTGCCAGCAGGTCTGGGACAGGTTACAACTATGGCTACACCTTC.

The chain employs TRBV7-2 and TRBJ1-4, with D possibly TRBD1 on 5 matching bases. With 5 bases removed from V and 8 bases from J, the gap between germline ends came to 12 bases. This CDR3 is built from 13 residues. The V gene's germline CDR1 is SGHTA and CDR2 FQGNSA. CDR3 DNA: TGTGCCAGCAGCGAACCCCCAGGGGAAAAACTGTTTTTT. This gives the protein CASSEPPGEKLFF.

For this clonotype: This may be a read error: a much more frequent sequence differs by one nucleotide. The chain joins TRBV29-1 to TRBJ1-3; the match to TRBD1 covers 8 bases. The germline V gene has CDR1 SQVTM and CDR2 ANQGSEA. The CDR3 consists of 17 residues. The CDR3 DNA sequence: TGCAGCGCTGAAGGGGACAGACAGGGGCGACCCGGAAACACCATATATTTT. Its translation: CSAEGDRQGRPGNTIYF.

This clonotype has ten or more counts. This sequence joins TRBV29-1 and TRBJ2-5; D possibly corresponds to TRBD1 (6 bases). V dropped 5 bases and J dropped 5 bases, with 12 bases sitting between them. The germline CDR1 and CDR2 sequences are SQVTM and ANQGSEA. CDR3 size: 12 residues. The CDR3 sequence is CSVHTGMETQYF. The CDR3 coding sequence is TGCAGCGTTCATACAGGGATGGAGACCCAGTACTTC.

With regard to this clonotype: The junction does not match germline at one end; this may be a read error. The chain employs TRBV5-1 and TRBJ1-3, with D possibly matching TRBD1 (5 bases). The CDR3 has 13 amino acids. From germline, CDR1 is SGHRS and CDR2 YFSETQ. In nucleotides, the CDR3 is TGCGCCAGCAGCTTAGAGAGGGGAAGCACCATATATTTT. Protein: CASSLERGSTIYF.

J is TRBJ2-7 and V is TRBV6-1; tentatively, D is TRBD1 or TRBD2 (5 bases each). In germline, CDR1 is MNHNS, CDR2 SASEGT. The CDR3 totals 14 residues. V lost 2 bases, J lost 2 bases, and 10 bases lay in between. CDR3 residues: CASSEQGDPYEQYF. CDR3 sequence (DNA): TGTGCCAGCAGTGAACAGGGAGATCCCTACGAGCAGTACTTC.

This clonotype showed up just a few times. V usage is TRBV7-6 and J usage is TRBJ1-3; weak D call: TRBD1 (6 bases). Germline CDR1 SGHVS, CDR2 FNYEAQ. Trimming took 0 bases from V and 0 from J, leaving 9 bases between them. The CDR3 has 16 amino acids. CDR3 DNA: TGTGCCAGCAGCTTAGCCGGCAGGGGCTCTGGAAACACCATATATTTT. The encoded protein is CASSLAGRGSGNTIYF.

CDR3 residues: CASREPGQGPPPFF. CDR3 nucleotide sequence: TGTGCCAGTAGGGAACCGGGACAGGGGCCGCCACCTTTCTTT. The V gene is TRBV19, the J gene TRBJ1-1, with 10 nucleotides matching TRBD1. The CDR3 runs to 14 residues. From germline, CDR1 is LNHDA and CDR2 SQIVND (reference sequence). V lost 6 bases, J lost 12 bases, and 13 bases stayed unmatched.